This T cell receptor beta chain was sequenced in a study of blood T cell repertoires in COVID-19. The length of the CDR3 is 11 residues. V dropped 1 base and J dropped 7 bases, with 4 bases sitting between them. CDR1 and CDR2 (germline): LNHNV, YYDKDF (reference sequence). TCRdb keeps only in-frame clones here, not all; method: immunoSEQ multiplex PCR. In the table there are about 150,000 clones, approximately 80% of which are singletons. The gene calls are TRBV15 and TRBJ1-1, with unresolved D. The clonotype comes from a woman aged 55 to 70 with acute or convalescent COVID-19. Specimen: peripheral blood. Here the CDR3 DNA reads TGTGCCACCAGCAGAGCCCTTGAAGCTTTCTTT. It yields the protein CATSRALEAFF.